This T cell receptor beta chain was recovered during a study of cytomegalovirus exposure and HLA in healthy donors. Of note for this clone: Its antigen is not known.

Study-level findings and limits: Specific recognition of CMV antigens was confirmed in vitro for a few chains (all CMV-associated).

Deletions cut 2 bases from V and 5 bases from J, with 7 bases between. From germline, CDR1 is MDHEN and CDR2 SYDVKM. CDR3 size: 12 residues. Primers: 60 Vbeta forward and 13 Jbeta reverse. TCRdb's table, derived via immunoSEQ multiplex PCR, lists solely in-frame clones and lacks some. The sample has about 180,000 clones, approximately 80% seen once; the top ten hold about 1.3%. The specimen was PBMCs. V and J are TRBV28 and TRBJ2-7, with D perhaps matching TRBD1 (5 bases). This receptor was taken from a girl aged 2 to 10 in good health and CMV-seropositive. The CDR3 loop is CASSLARDEQYF. The CDR3 DNA sequence: TGTGCCAGCAGTTTAGCCAGGGACGAGCAGTACTTC.